The 31 T cell receptor beta chains given below trace back to one sample, sequenced in a study of molecular identifiers for immune sequencing clone quantification (dated by TCRdb to 2017 to 2018). The library was generated by PCR. This sample was sequenced with an Illumina HiSeq 4000. In-frame beta chains were kept once TCRdb had trimmed the public reads at Q25 with fastp and called clones with MiXCR. Each record represents a unique CDR3 protein, reported with the most common genes and DNA among its rows. The sample has 60,000 to 70,000 distinct CDR3 sequences on record, 15% to 20% of them singletons. More than 1.2% of the sample goes to the ten largest clones. Sequenced: naive CD8+ T cells from blood, with Jurkat cell RNA spiked in. In light of the paper, this sample's cell subset or site label describes: FACS-sorted CD8+CD4-CCR7+CD45RA+ naive T cells. These TCRs come from a human donor in good health. Some libraries in this study had Jurkat cell RNA spiked in.

The sample holds a few counts of this clonotype. J is TRBJ1-2 and V is TRBV29-1; D is undetermined. V dropped 3 bases and J dropped 4 bases, with 9 bases sitting between them. CDR3 size: 12 residues. CDR1 and CDR2 from the germline V gene are SQVTM and ANQGSEA. CDR3 bases: TGCAGCGTTGAGGAGCAGACCTATGGCTACACCTTC. Translation: CSVEEQTYGYTF.

V and J are TRBV10-2 and TRBJ1-3, with 9 nucleotides matching TRBD1. Losses at the gene ends were 3 bases for V and 3 bases for J; bases not matched to a gene: 6. CDR3 size: 16 residues. Germline V gene data show CDR1 as WSHSY and CDR2 as SAAADI. The CDR3 nucleotides are TGCGCCAGCAGTGATGTCTTGACAGGGGGTGGAAACACCATATATTTT. The encoded protein is CASSDVLTGGGNTIYF.

This clonotype has just a few counts. J is TRBJ1-2 and V is TRBV12-3 or TRBV12-4; maybe TRBD1 (6 bases). Trimming removed 2 bases from V and 5 bases from J, with 18 bases in between. The CDR3 runs 16 residues. Here the CDR3 reads CASSLQAGVEGYGYTF. The CDR3, as DNA: TGTGCCAGCAGTTTACAGGCAGGGGTAGAGGGGTATGGCTACACCTTC.

In its sample, this clonotype was seen many times. The chain combines TRBV13 with TRBJ2-5; 11 bases line up with TRBD2. Trimming at V came to 0 bases and at J to 5 bases, leaving 5 bases not matched to a gene. CDR1 is PRHDT and CDR2 is FYEKMQ in the germline V gene (reference sequence). The CDR3 is 16 amino acids. CDR3 sequence reads: CASSLGSVAGGETQYF. CDR3 in DNA: TGTGCCAGCAGCTTAGGCTCGGTAGCGGGAGGGGAGACCCAGTACTTC.

About this clonotype itself: This clone may be a read error of a much larger clone one base away. The rearrangement uses TRBV12-3 or TRBV12-4 and TRBJ1-1, with 7 bases that match TRBD1. CDR3 length equals 17 residues. The CDR3 loop reads CVSSLADRADRRNEAFF. CDR3 nucleotides: TGTGTCAGCAGTTTAGCAGACAGGGCCGACCGGAGGAATGAAGCTTTCTTT.

This clonotype was recorded at least ten times. J is TRBJ1-5 and V is TRBV29-1, with D unresolved. Germline lookup yields CDR1 SQVTM and CDR2 ANQGSEA. This CDR3 spans 17 amino acids. The germline V and J ends were trimmed by 4 bases and 8 bases, with 27 bases remaining between them. The CDR3 coding sequence is TGCAGCGTTGTGTTTAATAGTCTTGCAGTTCCCGCAGAGCCCCAGCATTTT. Translating gives CSVVFNSLAVPAEPQHF.

This clonotype came up many times. The chain combines TRBV19 with TRBJ1-1; a weak D match, TRBD1 (5 bases). The CDR3 is made up of 14 amino acids. V was clipped by 7 bases and J by 4 bases, with 16 bases between them. Germline V gene lookup returns CDR1 LNHDA and CDR2 SQIVND (reference sequence). In nucleotides, the CDR3 is TGTGCCAGTACCCTATGGGGAGGGGCCACTGAAGCTTTCTTT. This encodes CASTLWGGATEAFF.

There are many counts of this clonotype. V usage is TRBV7-8 and J usage is TRBJ2-7; D may be TRBD1 or TRBD2 (6 bases each). Trimming pared 5 bases from V and 4 bases from J, leaving 12 bases between. Germline values: CDR1 SGHVS, CDR2 FQNEAQ. This CDR3 region has 13 residues. The CDR3 DNA sequence: TGTGCCAGCAGCCTGAGGGGGGAGTACGAGCAGTACTTC. Protein: CASSLRGEYEQYF.

Regarding this clonotype: One end of the junction fails to match germline, which may point to a read error. The chain links TRBV28 to TRBJ1-1; D remains ambiguous. The germline gives CDR1 MDHEN, CDR2 SYDVKM. The CDR3 is 13 amino acids. The CDR3 here is CACSYPVSAEAFF. The CDR3 DNA sequence: TGTGCCTGCAGTTACCCCGTTTCGGCTGAAGCTTTCTTT.

On this clonotype itself: A much larger clone lies one base from this, so it may be a read error. The CDR3 does not end in the conserved phenylalanine or tryptophan, so this is likely a read error. The chain carries TRBV28 and TRBJ2-1; D possibly corresponds to TRBD1 (6 bases). From germline, CDR1 is MDHEN and CDR2 SYDVKM. Trimming shortened V by 2 bases and J by 5 bases, and 10 bases separated the two germline ends. The CDR3 runs to 14 residues. CDR3: CASSLMGTHNEQFY. CDR3 nucleotides: TGTGCCAGCAGTTTAATGGGGACACACAATGAGCAGTTCTAC.

A few counts support this clonotype. This may be a read error, as it is one base from a much larger clone. The chain couples TRBV20-1 to TRBJ2-7; D may correspond to TRBD1 or TRBD2 (5 bases each). Germline assignment: CDR1 DFQATT and CDR2 SNEGSKA (reference sequence). There are 14 residues in the CDR3. In nucleotides, the CDR3 is TGCAGTGCTAGTATCGGGGACGCATCCTACAAGCAGTACTTC. Encoded protein: CSASIGDASYKQYF.

This clonotype came up many times. This chain uses TRBV27 with TRBJ2-7; maybe TRBD1 (6 bases). The germline V gene encodes CDR1 MNHEY and CDR2 SMNVEV (reference sequence). The CDR3 loop spans 16 amino acids. V lost 2 bases and J 5 bases, leaving 19 bases between the germline ends. CDR3 sequence reads: CASSLGLGGASDEQYF. The CDR3, as DNA: TGTGCCAGCAGTTTAGGGCTTGGGGGCGCGTCGGACGAGCAGTACTTC.

Regarding this clonotype: A much larger clone lies a single base off, so this may be a read error. The final CDR3 position lacks the conserved phenylalanine or tryptophan, pointing to a likely read error. CDR3: CASSISGRIDEQYL. CDR3 in DNA: TGTGCCAGCAGCATTAGCGGGAGGATTGACGAGCAGTACCTC. The chain joins TRBV7-9 to TRBJ2-7; TRBD2 aligns across 10 bases. Unmatched junction bases numbered 6, after V lost 5 bases and J lost 5 bases. The CDR3 consists of 14 residues. Germline V gene sequence: CDR1 SEHNR, CDR2 FQNEAQ (reference sequence).

This clonotype was detected ten times or more. The gene calls are TRBV20-1 and TRBJ2-1; 13 nucleotides line up with TRBD2. The CDR3 length is 16 residues. Losses at the gene ends were 0 bases for V and 8 bases for J; bases not matched to a gene: 7. Germline lookup yields CDR1 DFQATT and CDR2 SNEGSKA (reference sequence). CDR3 bases: TGCAGTGCTAGAGATCCCACTAGCGGGAGGGTCTATGAGCAGTTCTTC. Its translation is CSARDPTSGRVYEQFF.

This chain joins TRBV5-6 and TRBJ2-1, with a tentative D call TRBD1 (6 bases). Trimming removed 4 bases at V and 5 bases at J, with 19 bases between. This CDR3 region has 16 residues. Germline V gene data show CDR1 as SGHDT and CDR2 as YYEEEE. CDR3 bases: TGTGCCAGCAGCAAGTTTACAGGGTGGTCGGACAATGAGCAGTTCTTC. It encodes CASSKFTGWSDNEQFF.

The sample holds a few counts of this clonotype. The J gene is TRBJ2-7, the V gene TRBV27, with TRBD2 matching 9 bases. J was trimmed by 2 bases and V by 4 bases; bases with no gene match: 3. In germline, CDR1 is MNHEY, CDR2 SMNVEV (reference sequence). This CDR3 comprises 14 residues. The CDR3 bases are TGTGCCAGCAGTTGGACTAGCGAGACCTACGAGCAGTACTTC. Translating it yields CASSWTSETYEQYF.

This clonotype came up many times. The J gene is TRBJ2-3, the V gene TRBV15, with a tentative D call TRBD2 (6 bases). The length of the CDR3 is 17 residues. Trimming cost V 1 base and J 5 bases, with 19 bases left between them. CDR1 is LNHNV and CDR2 is YYDKDF in the germline V gene (reference sequence). Here the CDR3 DNA reads TGTGCCACCAGCAGAGCCGGAGGGACCGACGAAGGAGATACGCAGTATTTT. This encodes CATSRAGGTDEGDTQYF.

This clonotype was counted ten times or more. The rearrangement links TRBV5-1 to TRBJ2-6; 12 bases agree with TRBD1. Trimming cost V 0 bases and J 4 bases; bases outside gene matches: 5. The CDR3 totals 18 residues. CDR1 and CDR2 (germline): SGHRS, YFSETQ. Here the CDR3 reads CASSLDGTGGLGANVLTF. The CDR3 DNA follows: TGCGCCAGCAGCTTGGACGGGACAGGGGGCTTGGGGGCCAACGTCCTGACTTTC.

This clonotype came up many times. The chain is built from TRBV19 and TRBJ2-1; 7 bases align to TRBD2. Looked up from germline, CDR1 is LNHDA and CDR2 is SQIVND (reference sequence). The V gene end was trimmed by 7 bases and the J gene end by 14 bases; junction bases not matched to a gene: 20. CDR3 size: 15 residues. The CDR3 loop reads CASTSLWTRDYPEFF. The CDR3 DNA reads as TGTGCCAGTACCTCACTTTGGACTAGGGATTATCCTGAGTTCTTC. The entire variable domain, with the rest obtained from reference TRBV19 and TRBJ2-1, is as follows: DGGITQSPKYLFRKEGQNVTLSCEQNLNHDAMYWYRQDPGQGLRLIYYSQIVNDFQKGDIAEGYSVSREKKESFPLTVTSAQKNPTAFYLCASTSLWTRDYPEFFGPGTRLTVL.

This clonotype came up once. A much larger clone lies one base from this, so it may be a read error. J is TRBJ2-7 and V is TRBV7-9; 7 nucleotides match TRBD2. The CDR3 consists of 16 residues. Germline lookup yields CDR1 SEHNR and CDR2 FQNEAQ (reference sequence). Here the CDR3 DNA reads TGTGCCGGCAGCCCGAGGCTTTTAGCGGGCTCCTACGAGCAGTACTTC. This sequence encodes CAGSPRLLAGSYEQYF.

Ten or more counts support this clonotype. The chain couples TRBV11-3 to TRBJ2-5; no firm D call. The germline V gene encodes CDR1 SGHNT and CDR2 YENEEA. This CDR3 has 14 residues. Between the trimmed V and J ends, which lost 2 bases and 5 bases, there was a span of 12 bases. CDR3 in amino acids: CASSLLISSETQYF. The CDR3 DNA follows: TGTGCCAGCAGCTTATTAATTAGTTCCGAGACCCAGTACTTC.

The rearrangement uses TRBV7-2 and TRBJ2-3; D remains unclear. V lost 2 bases to trimming and J lost 6 bases, with 9 bases between them. CDR1 SGHTA and CDR2 FQGNSA come from the germline V gene. This CDR3 has 13 amino acids. The CDR3 reads CASSLSTGDTQYF. The CDR3 coding sequence is TGTGCCAGCAGCTTATCCACGGGTGATACGCAGTATTTT.

In its sample, this clonotype was seen many times. The rearrangement uses TRBV7-9 and TRBJ2-7; D might be TRBD1 or TRBD2, each matching 5 bases. The CDR3 covers 14 residues. V was shortened by 1 base and J by 2 bases, with 9 bases between the two germline ends. CDR1 and CDR2 from the germline V gene are SEHNR and FQNEAQ (reference sequence). The CDR3 sequence is CASSLGLGAYEQYF. As DNA, the CDR3 is TGTGCCAGCAGCTTAGGATTGGGGGCCTACGAGCAGTACTTC.

Remarks on this clonotype: This may be a read error: a much more frequent sequence differs by one nucleotide. This chain links TRBV19 with TRBJ2-3; D could derive from TRBD1 or TRBD2 (5 bases each). Germline-derived CDR1 and CDR2 are LNHDA and SQIVND (reference sequence). The CDR3 spans 13 residues. The CDR3 is CAGSKGPTDTQYF. Here the CDR3 DNA reads TGTGCCGGTAGTAAGGGACCCACAGATACGCAGTATTTT.

This chain connects TRBV14 to TRBJ2-7, with TRBD1 matching 7 bases. The CDR3 is made up of 13 amino acids. Germline CDR1 SGHDN, CDR2 FVKESK. With V trimmed by 4 bases and J by 5 bases, 5 bases remained unmatched. CDR3 bases: TGTGCCAGCAGCCTACAGGGGTTCCACGAGCAGTACTTC. Amino acids: CASSLQGFHEQYF.

This clonotype was observed a few times. This clone may be a read error of a much larger clone one base away. The chain combines TRBV12-2 with TRBJ2-7; no DNA check was done on the table's D call, TRBD1. TRBV12-2 is deemed a pseudogene. The CDR3 is 16 residues long. This CDR3 is CASRLAHRGSSYEQHF. CDR3 sequence (DNA): TGTGCAAGTCGCTTAGCGCATCGGGGCAGCTCCTACGAGCAGCACTTC.

With regard to this clonotype: The junction shows a germline mismatch at one end, possibly a read error. This chain connects TRBV7-9 to TRBJ1-5; no definite D call. CDR1 and CDR2 (germline): SEHNR, FQNEAQ (reference sequence). This CDR3 comprises 12 residues. Here the CDR3 DNA reads TGTGCCAGCAGCCCCCCCGGTCAGCCCCAGCGTTTT. This encodes CASSPPGQPQRF.

Of note for this clonotype: As the CDR3 is not closed by the conserved phenylalanine or tryptophan, this likely results from a read error. The DNA is omitted, as the CDR3 cannot be located on it reliably, and the CDR3 follows TCRdb's listing. The chain employs TRBV4-1 and TRBJ1-1; TRBD1, the D gene given by the table, was not confirmed from the DNA. The CDR3 adds up to 15 amino acids, both ends counted. Germline CDR1 and CDR2: MGHRA and YSYEKL. The CDR3 protein is CASSQNQGAGTEAFS.

This clonotype was seen ten or more times. The V call is TRBV7-9, the J call TRBJ2-3; 9 bases fit TRBD2. The trim removed 5 bases at V and 1 base at J, leaving 10 bases unmatched. CDR1 and CDR2 (germline): SEHNR, FQNEAQ (reference sequence). The CDR3 runs 17 residues. CDR3 in DNA: TGTGCCAGCAGCGAACTAGCGGGTGCGCTCGGCACAGATACGCAGTATTTT. As protein: CASSELAGALGTDTQYF.

About this clonotype: Just one base apart from a much larger clone, this may be a read error. The chain combines TRBV15 with TRBJ2-7, with D unresolved. Germline values: CDR1 LNHNV, CDR2 YYDKDF (reference sequence). This CDR3 spans 13 amino acids. The V end was cut by 8 bases, the J end by 0 bases, with 11 bases between. DNA of the CDR3: TGTGCCACCGGCACATCTACCTCCTACGAGCAGTACTTC. Protein product: CATGTSTSYEQYF.

This clonotype has a count of ten or more. The V and J genes are TRBV4-3 and TRBJ2-7; 13 bases are a match to TRBD2. J lost 2 bases, V lost 2 bases, and 3 bases had no gene match. Germline CDR1 and CDR2: LGHNA and YSLEER. This CDR3 is 16 amino acids long. CDR3 sequence (DNA): TGCGCCAGCAGCCAAAAAACTAGCGGGAGGGCCTACGAGCAGTACTTC. It encodes CASSQKTSGRAYEQYF.